Listed below are T cell receptor beta chains from one sample, sequenced in a study of spatial heterogeneity in lung cancer. In TCRdb, the 5' RACE reads were re-called with MiXCR into one record per CDR3 protein. The table has 15,000 or so distinct CDR3 sequences, 10% to 13% seen once. The sequenced sample was PBMCs, obtained at surgery. These receptors originate from a female donor with early-stage non-small cell lung cancer. The CDR3 runs from the conserved cysteine through the conserved F or W. Each record gives: CDR3 protein, CDR3 DNA, clone size, V gene, D gene, J gene. A D gene is named only where the DNA matches it firmly. For some rows the clone size is stated as once, few or many, or as a class when expanded; others skip it.

CASSELGTVNTGELFF,TGTGCCAGCAGTGAATTGGGGACAGTTAACACCGGGGAGCTGTTTTTT,many,TRBV25-1,TRBD1,TRBJ2-2
CASDHGGPGDTQYF,TGTGCCAGCGATCACGGGGGGCCGGGAGATACGCAGTATTTT,NA,TRBV3-1,NA,TRBJ2-3
CASSLALRDPEAFF,TGTGCCAGCAGCTTAGCTTTAAGGGACCCTGAAGCTTTCTTT,many,TRBV7-2,NA,TRBJ1-1
CAISEPAGGSGGNYEQYF,TGTGCCATCAGTGAGCCCGCCGGGGGGAGCGGGGGGAACTACGAGCAGTACTTC,many,TRBV10-3,TRBD2,TRBJ2-7
CASSLTQGADTQYF,TGCGCCAGCAGCTTAACCCAGGGGGCAGATACGCAGTATTTT,many,TRBV5-1,TRBD1,TRBJ2-3
CASSLGWNTEAFF,TGTGCCAGCAGCTTGGGTTGGAACACTGAAGCTTTCTTT,many,TRBV5-8,NA,TRBJ1-1
CSASGEPYEQYF,TGCAGTGCGTCGGGGGAACCGTACGAGCAGTACTTC,many,TRBV20-1,NA,TRBJ2-7
CASSGGPHIQYF,TGTGCCAGCAGCGGGGGGCCTCACATTCAGTACTTC,many,TRBV14,NA,TRBJ2-4
CASSIGTGGGYTF,TGTGCCAGCAGTATCGGGACAGGGGGCGGCTACACCTTC,many,TRBV12-3/TRBV12-4,TRBD1,TRBJ1-2
CASSLGLQGAYEQYF,TGTGCCAGCAGCTTAGGGTTACAGGGGGCGTACGAGCAGTACTTC,NA,TRBV7-2,TRBD1,TRBJ2-7
CASSLGGTNQPQHF,TGCGCCAGCAGCTTGGGAGGGACCAATCAGCCCCAGCATTTT,many,TRBV5-1,NA,TRBJ1-5
CATCPGTGRNEQFF,TGTGCCACCTGCCCAGGGACAGGGAGGAATGAGCAGTTCTTC,many,TRBV10-3,TRBD1,TRBJ2-1
CASASSGAVNIQYF,TGTGCCAGCGCTTCGTCGGGGGCGGTAAACATTCAGTACTTC,many,TRBV12-3/TRBV12-4,NA,TRBJ2-4
CASRDTYEQYF,TGTGCCAGTAGGGACACCTACGAGCAGTACTTC,few,TRBV6-2/TRBV6-3,NA,TRBJ2-7
CASSNGNTEAFF,TGCGCCAGCAGCAATGGGAACACTGAAGCTTTCTTT,NA,TRBV5-1,NA,TRBJ1-1
CASSQVPMWTGELFF,TGTGCCAGCAGCCAAGTCCCGATGTGGACCGGGGAGCTGTTTTTT,NA,TRBV3-1,NA,TRBJ2-2
CASSLGGRGNQPQHF,TGCGCCAGCAGCTTGGGGGGTAGAGGCAATCAGCCCCAGCATTTT,NA,TRBV5-1,NA,TRBJ1-5
CATSRDQAYGYTF,TGTGCCACCAGCAGAGATCAGGCCTATGGCTACACCTTC,many,TRBV15,NA,TRBJ1-2
CASSRPGARNTEAFF,TGTGCCAGTAGTCGCCCAGGGGCCCGGAACACTGAAGCTTTCTTT,many,TRBV19,NA,TRBJ1-1
CAWSGRMNTEAFF,TGTGCCTGGAGTGGACGGATGAACACTGAAGCTTTCTTT,NA,TRBV30,NA,TRBJ1-1
CASNNEGNTIYF,TGTGCCAGCAACAACGAAGGAAACACCATATATTTT,many,TRBV12-3/TRBV12-4,NA,TRBJ1-3
CASSRNTGSSGETQYF,TGTGCCAGCAGCAGAAATACAGGGAGTAGCGGCGAGACCCAGTACTTC,many,TRBV11-2,NA,TRBJ2-5
CASSSTGNLADTQYF,TGTGCCAGCAGCTCCACGGGAAACCTTGCAGATACGCAGTATTTT,NA,TRBV7-2,NA,TRBJ2-3
CASSEATGGETQYF,TGTGCCAGCAGTGAAGCTACAGGCGGAGAGACCCAGTACTTC,many,TRBV2,NA,TRBJ2-5
CSARDLAAYNEQFF,TGCAGTGCTAGAGATCTAGCGGCCTACAATGAGCAGTTCTTC,NA,TRBV20-1,TRBD2,TRBJ2-1
CASSPSGGGQNIQYF,TGTGCCAGCTCACCATCCGGCGGGGGCCAAAACATTCAGTACTTC,many,TRBV18,NA,TRBJ2-4
CASSIDRGAKTQYF,TGTGCCAGCAGTATCGACAGGGGAGCAAAGACCCAGTACTTC,many,TRBV27,TRBD1,TRBJ2-5
CASSSSRVYEQYF,TGTGCCAGCAGCTCCTCCAGGGTGTACGAGCAGTACTTC,many,TRBV11-2,NA,TRBJ2-7
CASSWAGATYEQYF,TGTGCCAGCAGCTGGGCCGGGGCTACCTACGAGCAGTACTTC,few,TRBV5-4,NA,TRBJ2-7
CASSPNPGTEYGYTF,TGTGCCAGCTCTCCTAACCCCGGGACGGAATATGGCTACACCTTC,many,TRBV18,NA,TRBJ1-2
CASSRDRGFGTQYF,TGTGCCAGCAGCCGGGACAGGGGGTTCGGTACGCAGTATTTT,many,TRBV2,TRBD1,TRBJ2-3
CSAGGVRDLYGYTF,TGCAGTGCTGGGGGGGTCAGGGATTTATATGGCTACACCTTC,many,TRBV20-1,NA,TRBJ1-2
CASSYRGSGGLKETQYF,TGTGCCAGCAGCTATCGAGGTAGCGGGGGATTGAAAGAGACCCAGTACTTC,many,TRBV7-9,TRBD2,TRBJ2-5
CASRLRPGAAQYF,TGTGCCAGCAGACTCCGGCCCGGGGCGGCGCAGTATTTT,NA,TRBV3-1,NA,TRBJ2-3
CASSWGGARNSPLHF,TGTGCCAGCAGTTGGGGAGGGGCAAGGAATTCACCCCTCCACTTT,many,TRBV27,NA,TRBJ1-6
CASSSPKAGGHYGYTF,TGCGCCAGCAGCTCTCCTAAGGCCGGCGGCCACTATGGCTACACCTTC,NA,TRBV5-1,NA,TRBJ1-2
CAISESSGNYGYTF,TGTGCCATCAGTGAGTCGAGCGGAAACTATGGCTACACCTTC,many,TRBV10-3,NA,TRBJ1-2
CASSVMDRGPGELFF,TGTGCCAGCAGTGTAATGGACAGGGGTCCCGGGGAGCTGTTTTTT,many,TRBV6-1,TRBD1,TRBJ2-2
CASSWTSGVYEQYF,TGTGCCAGCAGTTGGACTAGCGGGGTTTACGAGCAGTACTTC,many,TRBV12-3/TRBV12-4,TRBD2,TRBJ2-7
CASSIIPGQGAGGEQFF,TGTGCCAGTAGTATCATACCGGGACAGGGGGCGGGAGGTGAGCAGTTCTTC,many,TRBV19,TRBD1,TRBJ2-1
CASSHGRLNYEQYF,TGTGCCAGCAGCCACGGTAGGTTAAATTACGAGCAGTACTTC,few,TRBV3-1,NA,TRBJ2-7
CASRGLAGAYTGELFF,TGTGCCAGCAGGGGACTAGCGGGGGCCTACACCGGGGAGCTGTTTTTT,many,TRBV6-5,TRBD2,TRBJ2-2
CSATGGRDQPQHF,TGCAGCGCCACAGGGGGCCGGGATCAGCCCCAGCATTTT,few,TRBV29-1,TRBD1,TRBJ1-5
CASSETGGEQYF,TGTGCCAGCAGTGAGACAGGGGGCGAGCAGTACTTC,NA,TRBV27,TRBD1,TRBJ2-7
CASSLVVEAYEQYF,TGCGCCAGCAGCTTGGTCGTTGAAGCCTACGAGCAGTACTTC,few,TRBV5-1,NA,TRBJ2-7
CAWMARTGGTEAFF,TGTGCCTGGATGGCACGGACAGGGGGCACTGAAGCTTTCTTT,NA,TRBV30,TRBD1,TRBJ1-1
CASSKGDREGHYGYTF,TGTGCCAGCAGCAAAGGGGACAGGGAGGGCCACTATGGCTACACCTTC,NA,TRBV21-1,NA,TRBJ1-2
CASSHPRGRKYF,TGTGCCAGCAGCCATCCCAGGGGGAGGAAGTACTTC,few,TRBV14,NA,TRBJ2-5
CASSVVAGPGGEQFF,TGTGCCAGCAGTGTGGTTGCGGGCCCTGGTGGGGAGCAGTTCTTC,few,TRBV2,NA,TRBJ2-1
CASSFRGQRAGVRATNEKLFF,TGTGCCAGCAGCTTTCGCGGTCAAAGGGCCGGCGTAAGGGCAACTAATGAAAAACTGTTTTTT,few,TRBV7-3,NA,TRBJ1-4
CASSADRDTQYF,TGTGCCAGCAGTGCAGATAGAGATACGCAGTATTTT,many,TRBV6-1,NA,TRBJ2-3
CASSFSSFIETQYF,TGCGCCAGCAGCTTCTCTAGCTTTATTGAGACCCAGTACTTC,many,TRBV5-1,NA,TRBJ2-5
CASSQSRDQPQHF,TGTGCCAGCAGCCAGTCCAGGGACCAGCCCCAGCATTTT,few,TRBV3-1,NA,TRBJ1-5
CASSSKTGDTEAFF,TGTGCCAGCAGCTCCAAGACAGGGGACACTGAAGCTTTCTTT,many,TRBV5-4,TRBD1,TRBJ1-1